A selection of T cell receptor beta chains follows, all from one sample in a study of regulatory and conventional T cells in breast cancer. Via MiXCR, TCRdb re-called the PCR reads, giving one row per CDR3 protein. This sample has roughly 16,000 distinct CDR3 sequences, with around a third found just once. The sequenced material came from conventional T cells from blood. The origin of the receptors is a female donor in good health. Both conserved end residues are part of each CDR3. D genes are given only for firm matches. Clone size is shown for a subset of rows, as once, few, many or a class of expanded clone.

CDR3 protein: CASSPEAGRYNSPLHF
CDR3 DNA: TGTGCCAGCAGCCCTGAGGCAGGACGCTATAATTCACCCCTCCACTTT
V gene: TRBV7-2
J gene: TRBJ1-6
D gene: NA
clone size: NA

CDR3 protein: CASSWDRETEAFF
CDR3 DNA: TGTGCCAGCAGCTGGGACAGGGAGACTGAAGCTTTCTTT
V gene: TRBV7-9
J gene: TRBJ1-1
D gene: TRBD1
clone size: few

CDR3 protein: CASSRAGANEKLFF
CDR3 DNA: TGTGCCAGCAGCCGAGCAGGCGCTAATGAAAAACTGTTTTTT
V gene: TRBV11-2
J gene: TRBJ1-4
D gene: NA
clone size: NA

CDR3 protein: CASRSLWRDTEAFF
CDR3 DNA: TGTGCCAGCAGGAGTCTCTGGAGGGACACTGAAGCTTTCTTT
V gene: TRBV12-3/TRBV12-4
J gene: TRBJ1-1
D gene: NA
clone size: few

CDR3 protein: CASSSPGGVEQFF
CDR3 DNA: TGCGCCAGCAGCTCTCCAGGGGGCGTTGAGCAGTTCTTC
V gene: TRBV5-1
J gene: TRBJ2-1
D gene: TRBD1
clone size: NA

CDR3 protein: CASSPIRGYEQYF
CDR3 DNA: TGTGCCAGCAGCCCCATCCGGGGCTACGAGCAGTACTTC
V gene: TRBV7-2
J gene: TRBJ2-7
D gene: NA
clone size: few

CDR3 protein: CASSSPTTGGTDTQYF
CDR3 DNA: TGTGCCAGCAGTTCTCCTACGACAGGGGGCACAGATACGCAGTATTTT
V gene: TRBV27
J gene: TRBJ2-3
D gene: TRBD1
clone size: NA

CDR3 protein: CASSYQTTAYEQYF
CDR3 DNA: TGTGCCAGCAGTTACCAGACCACAGCCTACGAGCAGTACTTC
V gene: TRBV6-6
J gene: TRBJ2-7
D gene: NA
clone size: NA

CDR3 protein: CASIGSNQPQHF
CDR3 DNA: TGTGCCAGCATCGGGAGCAATCAGCCCCAGCATTTT
V gene: TRBV28
J gene: TRBJ1-5
D gene: NA
clone size: NA